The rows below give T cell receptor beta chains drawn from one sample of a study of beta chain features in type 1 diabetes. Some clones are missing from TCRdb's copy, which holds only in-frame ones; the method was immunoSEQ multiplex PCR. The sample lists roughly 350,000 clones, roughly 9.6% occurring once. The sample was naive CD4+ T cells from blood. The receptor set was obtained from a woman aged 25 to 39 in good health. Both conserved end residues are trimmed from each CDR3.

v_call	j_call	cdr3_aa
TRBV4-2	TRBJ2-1	ASAYGGSKDNEQF
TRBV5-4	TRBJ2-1	ASSFSGSYNEQF
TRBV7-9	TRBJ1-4	ASSRGDRAEKLF
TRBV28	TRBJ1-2	ASRPDWNYGYT
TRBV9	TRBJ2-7	ASSVGRAGIYEQY
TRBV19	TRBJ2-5	ASRLQGASQETQY
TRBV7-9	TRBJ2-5	ASSFGLKTQY
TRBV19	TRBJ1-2	ASSAQGFLGYT
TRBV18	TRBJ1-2	ASSPPNPGSGYGYT
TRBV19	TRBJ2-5	ASSGQHQETQY
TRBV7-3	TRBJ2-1	ASSLSSGEQF
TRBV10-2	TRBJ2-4	ASSESTGAIQY
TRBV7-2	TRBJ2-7	ASRPDSETYEQY
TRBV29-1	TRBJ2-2	SARSLAGGGTGELF
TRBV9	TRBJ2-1	ASTVTWDSYNEQF
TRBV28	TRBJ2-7	ASSPWVALSYEQY
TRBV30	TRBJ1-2	AWGKGQGATSNYGYT
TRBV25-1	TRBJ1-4	ASRGTGNEKLF